The 16 T cell receptor beta chains below were found in one sample sequenced in a study of Ad26.COV2.S vaccination and SARS-CoV-2 variants. Treatment defined: around 19 received Ad26.COV2.S at low or high dose, single or two shots; several received placebo; per-sample allocation not given. The samples date from day 63 after the first vaccine or placebo injection. The assay was immunoSEQ multiplex PCR, and TCRdb's table has in-frame clones only and misses some. This table has some 350,000 clones, approximately 81% appearing once. The input for sequencing was peripheral blood, taken in a trial of Ad26.COV2.S vaccine versus placebo. These TCRs come from a person between 18 and 65 years old who received the Ad26.COV2.S COVID-19 vaccine or a placebo.

V usage is TRBV5-4 and J usage is TRBJ2-7; TRBD2 matches 8 bases. Germline loops: CDR1 SGHNT, CDR2 YYREEE (reference sequence). CDR3 length: 12 residues. In DNA form, the CDR3 reads TGTGCAAGCGGGGGAAACTCCTACGAGCAGTACTTC. Its protein is CASGGNSYEQYF.

V and J are TRBV4-1 and TRBJ2-5; possibly TRBD1 for D (6 bases). Trimming took off 7 bases at V and 5 bases at J, with 11 bases between the two ends. Germline V CDR1 and CDR2: MGHRA, YSYEKL. The CDR3 extends over 12 amino acids. For the CDR3, the DNA is TGCGCCAGCAAGGGCAGGGGTGAGACCCAGTACTTC. Protein product: CASKGRGETQYF.

V usage is TRBV30 and J usage is TRBJ1-1; D perhaps matches TRBD1 (6 bases). The V end was cut by 3 bases, the J end by 1 base, with 6 bases between. CDR1 and CDR2 (germline): GTSNPN, SVGIG (reference sequence). This CDR3 region has 12 residues. In DNA, the CDR3 is TGTGCCTGGAGACAGGGGAACACTGAAGCTTTCTTT. Residues: CAWRQGNTEAFF.

This clone occurred a few times. This chain links TRBV9 with TRBJ2-1; a possible D gene is TRBD2 (6 bases). The V end was cut by 3 bases, the J end by 1 base, with 11 bases between. The CDR3 length is 15 residues. Germline values: CDR1 SGDLS, CDR2 YYNGEE. The CDR3 region is CASSEGGKSYNEQFF. CDR3 nucleotide sequence: TGTGCCAGCAGCGAAGGCGGGAAGTCCTACAATGAGCAGTTCTTC.

CDR3 in DNA: TGCGCCAGCAGCTTGTTCCCCGGGGGAGGTGAATACGAGCAGTACTTC. It translates to CASSLFPGGGEYEQYF. The rearrangement links TRBV5-1 to TRBJ2-7; possibly TRBD2 for D (6 bases). The CDR3 has 16 residues. From germline, CDR1 is SGHRS and CDR2 YFSETQ. Trimming left V 1 base short and J 4 bases short, with 18 bases between.

The chain couples TRBV19 to TRBJ1-2; D is uncertain. Germline CDR1 LNHDA, CDR2 SQIVND (reference sequence). The CDR3 spans 15 residues. V lost 5 bases and J lost 4, with 17 bases in between. The CDR3 DNA sequence: TGTGCCAGTAGTCAGGTGGGCCTTATCCTCTATGGCTACACCTTC. Its translation: CASSQVGLILYGYTF.

This chain connects TRBV9 to TRBJ2-2; the D call may be TRBD1 or TRBD2 (5 bases each). Trimming stripped 0 bases from V and 3 bases from J, with 21 bases between. The germline gives CDR1 SGDLS, CDR2 YYNGEE. The CDR3 spans 19 residues. CDR3 in DNA: TGTGCCAGCAGCGTAGATTTAGCCACTAGGGGCTTGCACACCGGGGAGCTGTTTTTT. This sequence encodes CASSVDLATRGLHTGELFF.

This rearrangement joins TRBV11-2 to TRBJ2-1; no clear D gene. This CDR3 comprises 17 residues. V dropped 5 bases and J dropped 3 bases, with 20 bases sitting between them. CDR1 and CDR2 from the germline V gene are SGHAT and FQNNGV. The CDR3 loop is CASSLLAHARSYNEQFF. The CDR3, as DNA: TGTGCCAGCAGCCTTCTGGCCCACGCACGGAGCTACAATGAGCAGTTCTTC. Variable domain in full (rest from reference TRBV11-2 and TRBJ2-1): EAGVAQSPRYKIIEKRQSVAFWCNPISGHATLYWYQQILGQGPKLLIQFQNNGVVDDSQLPKDRFSAERLKGVDSTLKIQPAKLEDSAVYLCASSLLAHARSYNEQFFGPGTRLTVL.

The CDR3 coding sequence is TGCAGCGTTGTAAATCAGAGCAATCAGCCCCAGCATTTT. This sequence encodes CSVVNQSNQPQHF. The gene calls are TRBV29-1 and TRBJ1-5; the D is unclear. The CDR3 is made up of 13 amino acids. Germline CDR1 SQVTM, CDR2 ANQGSEA. Trimming pared 4 bases from V and 1 base from J, leaving 8 bases between. Looking up the rest from reference TRBV29-1 and TRBJ1-5 gives the full variable domain: SAVISQKPSRDICQRGTSLTIQCQVDSQVTMMFWYRQQPGQSLTLIATANQGSEATYESGFVIDKFPISRPNLTFSTLTVSNMSPEDSSIYLCSVVNQSNQPQHFGDGTRLSIL.

The chain couples TRBV4-1 to TRBJ2-7; D is undetermined. CDR1 is MGHRA and CDR2 is YSYEKL in the germline V gene. The V end lost 0 bases, the J end lost 6 bases, and 12 bases lay between the germline ends. The CDR3 has 14 amino acids. CDR3 amino acids: CASSQDDLRGEQYF. CDR3 DNA sequence: TGCGCCAGCAGCCAAGATGATTTGCGTGGCGAGCAGTACTTC.

V usage is TRBV19 and J usage is TRBJ2-3; no definite D call. V was trimmed by 3 bases and J by 4 bases, leaving 11 bases between them. This CDR3 is 14 amino acids long. CDR1 is LNHDA and CDR2 is SQIVND in the germline V gene (reference sequence). CDR3 bases: TGTGCCAGTAGTATTTTCGTTGTCGCAGATACGCAGTATTTT. This gives the protein CASSIFVVADTQYF.

The gene calls are TRBV4-3 and TRBJ2-1; D unclear. The CDR3 spans 15 residues. Trimming stripped 1 base from V and 3 bases from J, with 10 bases between. Germline-derived CDR1 and CDR2 are LGHNA and YSLEER. For the CDR3, the DNA is TGCGCCAGCAGCCAAGGGGAAGCCGACTACAATGAGCAGTTCTTC. This gives the protein CASSQGEADYNEQFF.

The chain links TRBV27 to TRBJ2-5; D is possibly TRBD2 (5 bases). The CDR3 runs to 15 residues. Per the germline V gene, CDR1 is MNHEY and CDR2 is SMNVEV (reference sequence). V was shortened by 2 bases and J by 5 bases, with 15 bases between the two germline ends. This chain's CDR3 is CASSLEGLNPETQYF. The DNA of the CDR3 is TGTGCCAGCAGTTTAGAGGGTCTCAATCCGGAGACCCAGTACTTC.

The chain joins TRBV24-1 to TRBJ2-5; D call uncertain. Germline lookup yields CDR1 KGHDR and CDR2 SFDVKD. CDR3 length: 13 residues. Trimming removed 7 bases from V and 5 bases from J, with 13 bases in between. This CDR3 reads CATRDPPSETQYF. The DNA for the CDR3 is TGTGCCACCAGAGACCCCCCCTCGGAGACCCAGTACTTC.

The chain carries TRBV3-1 (or the pseudogene TRBV3-2) and TRBJ2-1, with 7 bases fitting TRBD2. Germline V lookup: CDR1 LGHDT, CDR2 YNNKEL (reference sequence). This CDR3 contains 15 residues. Trimming removed 4 bases from V and 9 bases from J; junction bases left unmatched: 12. CDR3 residues: CASSRPLGRETEQFF. The CDR3 DNA reads TGTGCCAGCAGCCGCCCGTTGGGGCGGGAGACTGAGCAGTTCTTC.

The rearrangement uses TRBV2 and TRBJ1-1; 10 bases agree with TRBD1. The germline CDR1 and CDR2 sequences are SNHLY and FYNNEI. Germline trimming cut 5 bases from V and 5 bases from J; bases unmatched to any gene: 5. The CDR3 spans 14 residues. The CDR3, as DNA: TGTGCCAGCAGTAGGACAGGGGGGTTAACTGAAGCTTTCTTT. Protein: CASSRTGGLTEAFF.